This passage covers 20 T cell receptor beta chains from one sample sequenced in a study of T cells in Graves' hyperthyroidism and ophthalmopathy. TCR beta CDR3 sequences were amplified from RNA transcripts. The HTBI primer set was used in a first-round RT-PCR of the TCR CDR3. MiXCR, applied by TCRdb to the multiplex PCR reads, yields one record per CDR3 protein. There are around 300,000 distinct CDR3 sequences in the sample; roughly 14% occur only once, and roughly 8.5% lies in the top ten. The sample comprised blood. Every receptor here comes from a woman in her 30s with Graves' hyperthyroidism that later progressed to Graves' ophthalmopathy.

The rearrangement links TRBV4-3 to TRBJ2-1; D unresolved. This CDR3 contains 15 residues. From germline, CDR1 is LGHNA and CDR2 YSLEER. V lost 3 bases and J lost 2, with 11 bases in between. The CDR3: CASSQAVYAYNEQFF. The CDR3 nucleotides read TGCGCCAGCAGCCAGGCGGTCTATGCCTACAATGAGCAGTTCTTC.

This clonotype has ten or more counts. The chain is built from TRBV27 and TRBJ1-5; 10 positions agree with TRBD1. The length of the CDR3 is 14 residues. V trimming: 2 bases; J trimming: 13 bases; junction bases outside the gene matches: 8. CDR1 MNHEY and CDR2 SMNVEV come from the germline V gene (reference sequence). CDR3 sequence (DNA): TGTGCCAGCAGTTTAAGGACAGGGGGGACCGTGCAGCATTTT. Protein sequence: CASSLRTGGTVQHF.

This clonotype was counted at least ten times. The chain uses TRBV13 and TRBJ2-7; perhaps D is TRBD1 or TRBD2 (5 bases each). V lost 4 bases, J lost 4 bases, and 20 bases lay in between. The CDR3 loop spans 16 amino acids. CDR1 is PRHDT, CDR2 FYEKMQ, per germline (reference sequence). The CDR3 loop is CASSSRQPGPIYEQYF. CDR3 nucleotide sequence: TGTGCCAGCAGCTCGAGGCAACCGGGGCCAATATACGAGCAGTACTTC.

This clonotype was seen repeatedly, ten times or more. The rearrangement joins TRBV20-1 to TRBJ1-1, with 9 nucleotides matching TRBD1. This CDR3 spans 13 amino acids. The germline CDR1 and CDR2 sequences are DFQATT and SNEGSKA (reference sequence). The V gene end was trimmed by 5 bases and the J gene end by 3 bases; junction bases not matched to a gene: 4. In DNA, the CDR3 is TGCAGTGCTTGGACAGGGGAGGACACTGAAGCTTTCTTT. Protein: CSAWTGEDTEAFF.

This clonotype was picked up many times. The chain has TRBV6-2 or TRBV6-3 and TRBJ2-1; the D is unclear. CDR1 and CDR2 (germline): MNHEY, SVGEGT. Trimming took off 2 bases at V and 0 bases at J, with 20 bases between the two ends. CDR3 length equals 19 residues. CDR3 loop: CASSYPAGGRPLSYNEQFF. CDR3 DNA sequence: TGTGCCAGCAGTTACCCCGCAGGTGGGCGACCGCTCTCCTACAATGAGCAGTTCTTC.

This clonotype has ten or more counts. J is TRBJ2-7 and V is TRBV7-9; TRBD2 aligns across 7 bases. The CDR3 is 15 amino acids. V lost 4 bases and J lost 3; bases outside the gene matches: 9. CDR1 is SEHNR and CDR2 is FQNEAQ in the germline V gene (reference sequence). CDR3 residues: CASSSLAVVNYEQYF. The CDR3, as DNA: TGTGCCAGCAGCTCGCTAGCGGTTGTAAACTACGAGCAGTACTTC.

This clonotype was seen ten or more times. The chain uses TRBV28 and TRBJ2-7; tentative D call: TRBD1 (6 bases). The CDR3 spans 16 residues. Trimming left V 3 bases short and J 3 bases short, with 18 bases between. Per the germline V gene, CDR1 is MDHEN and CDR2 is SYDVKM. CDR3 sequence: CASSFNKWTESYEQYF. For the CDR3, the DNA is TGTGCCAGCAGTTTTAATAAGTGGACAGAGAGCTACGAGCAGTACTTC.

Ten or more counts support this clonotype. V is TRBV25-1 and J is TRBJ2-3; 13 nucleotides match TRBD2. This CDR3 spans 16 amino acids. Germline values: CDR1 MGHDK, CDR2 SYGVNS. Trimming removed 3 bases from V and 4 bases from J; junction bases left unmatched: 4. This chain's CDR3 is CASSDPGLAGADTQYF. The CDR3, as DNA: TGTGCCAGCAGTGACCCCGGACTAGCGGGGGCAGATACGCAGTATTTT. Variable domain in full (rest from reference TRBV25-1 and TRBJ2-3): EADIYQTPRYLVIGTGKKITLECSQTMGHDKMYWYQQDPGMELHLIHYSYGVNSTEKGDLSSESTVSRIRTEHFPLTLESARPSHTSQYLCASSDPGLAGADTQYFGPGTRLTVL.

This clonotype was recorded at least ten times. V and J are TRBV6-2 or TRBV6-3 and TRBJ2-1; TRBD1 might be the D (6 bases). Trimming pared 2 bases from V and 8 bases from J, leaving 13 bases between. The V gene's germline CDR1 is MNHEY and CDR2 SVGEGT. The CDR3 has 14 amino acids. The CDR3 nucleotides are TGTGCCAGCAGTTACCTATCAGGGGCCGATGAGCAGTTCTTC. It translates to CASSYLSGADEQFF.

This clonotype was recorded at least ten times. The chain combines TRBV12-3 or TRBV12-4 with TRBJ1-1; D unresolved. This CDR3 contains 14 residues. Trimming removed 2 bases from V and 3 bases from J, with 10 bases in between. CDR3 sequence reads: CASSLWEADTEAFF. CDR3 nucleotide sequence: TGTGCCAGCAGTTTATGGGAGGCGGACACTGAAGCTTTCTTT.

This clonotype has a count of ten or more. This chain joins TRBV7-6 and TRBJ2-5; a weak D match, TRBD1 (5 bases). The V end was cut by 5 bases, the J end by 5 bases, with 9 bases between. Germline loops: CDR1 SGHVS, CDR2 FNYEAQ. The CDR3 is 12 residues long. CDR3 amino acids: CASSVGRETQYF. As DNA, the CDR3 is TGTGCCAGCAGCGTGGGGCGGGAGACCCAGTACTTC.

The chain's CDR3 is CSARRAGGPSGANVLTF. In DNA, the CDR3 is TGCAGTGCTAGACGCGCGGGAGGGCCCTCTGGGGCCAACGTCCTGACTTTC. This rearrangement joins TRBV20-1 to TRBJ2-6; TRBD2 aligns across 9 bases. V was clipped by 2 bases and J by 0 bases; unmatched bases: 5. The CDR3 length is 17 residues. CDR1 DFQATT and CDR2 SNEGSKA come from the germline V gene (reference sequence).

This clonotype was counted ten times or more. This chain uses TRBV20-1 with TRBJ2-2; TRBD1 is a possible D gene (5 bases). The CDR3 totals 13 residues. Germline CDR1 DFQATT, CDR2 SNEGSKA (reference sequence). V was cut by 4 bases and J by 2 bases, with 8 bases left in between. CDR3 sequence (DNA): TGCAGTGCTATGGACATTAACACCGGGGAGCTGTTTTTT. Protein sequence: CSAMDINTGELFF.

This clonotype was detected many times. The genes are TRBV27 and TRBJ2-1, with a tentative D call TRBD1 (5 bases). The germline V gene has CDR1 MNHEY and CDR2 SMNVEV (reference sequence). The CDR3 is 14 amino acids. The V end lost 5 bases, the J end lost 5 bases, and 13 bases lay between the germline ends. Here the CDR3 reads CASSTGITNNEQFF. The CDR3 coding sequence is TGTGCCAGCAGTACAGGTATAACTAACAATGAGCAGTTCTTC.

V is TRBV7-8 and J is TRBJ2-7; either TRBD1 or TRBD2 may supply D (5 bases each). The CDR3 is made up of 15 amino acids. The germline V gene has CDR1 SGHVS and CDR2 FQNEAQ. The ends were cut back, 5 bases at V and 5 bases at J, with 19 bases in the middle. CDR3 amino acids: CASSRTTDYTHEQYF. CDR3 bases: TGTGCCAGCAGCCGGACGACAGACTACACCCACGAGCAGTACTTC.

This clonotype has just a few counts. The chain recombines TRBV5-6 with TRBJ2-1; 11 bases map to TRBD1. Germline V gene data show CDR1 as SGHDT and CDR2 as YYEEEE. The trim removed 4 bases at V and 7 bases at J, leaving 7 bases unmatched. The CDR3 length is 15 residues. The CDR3 here is CASSVGQGARNEQFF. For the CDR3, the DNA is TGTGCCAGCAGCGTAGGACAGGGGGCTAGAAATGAGCAGTTCTTC.

At least ten counts were recorded for this clonotype. CDR3: CASSPLAGYEQYF. The DNA for the CDR3 is TGTGCCAGCAGTCCCCTGGCCGGCTACGAGCAGTACTTC. The chain joins TRBV27 to TRBJ2-7; no reliable D call. Trimming stripped 5 bases from V and 3 bases from J, with 11 bases between. The CDR3 runs to 13 residues. Germline V lookup: CDR1 MNHEY, CDR2 SMNVEV (reference sequence).

As for this clonotype: A much larger clone differs by one base, so this may be a read error. V usage is TRBV5-4 and J usage is TRBJ2-7, with 10 bases identical to TRBD2. The trim removed 4 bases at V and 7 bases at J, leaving 11 bases unmatched. Germline-derived CDR1 and CDR2 are SGHNT and YYREEE (reference sequence). CDR3 length: 15 residues. The CDR3 region is CASSVWVAGGGEQYF. The CDR3 bases are TGTGCCAGCAGCGTCTGGGTAGCGGGGGGCGGGGAGCAGTACTTC.

V and J are TRBV5-4 and TRBJ2-7, with 7 bases identical to TRBD2. Germline lookup yields CDR1 SGHNT and CDR2 YYREEE (reference sequence). The CDR3 loop spans 13 amino acids. After removal of 5 bases from V and 6 bases from J, the junction contained 8 bases not matched to a gene. In nucleotides, the CDR3 is TGTGCCAGCAGTCCTCTGGGGGGGGGCGAGCAGTACTTC. Its protein product is CASSPLGGGEQYF.

The table lists this clonotype with many counts. The J gene is TRBJ1-2, the V gene TRBV27, with D maybe TRBD1 (5 bases). The CDR3 is made up of 20 amino acids. Trimming stripped 0 bases from V and 2 bases from J, with 25 bases between. Germline values: CDR1 MNHEY, CDR2 SMNVEV (reference sequence). CDR3 loop: CASSLSKLGMTDSRNYGYTF. As DNA, the CDR3 is TGTGCCAGCAGTTTATCGAAACTGGGGATGACAGATAGCAGGAACTATGGCTACACCTTC.